This T cell receptor beta chain was found in a study of shared clonotypes between healthy human individuals. The overall study: Per-donor plates numbered three CD4 naive, three CD4 memory, two CD8 naive and one CD8 memory. General study results and limits: Among non-shared clonotypes, generation probabilities were lower than among those shared by all four donors.

In the case of this clone: Its antigen is still unknown.

Some clones are missing from TCRdb's copy, which holds only in-frame ones; the method was immunoSEQ multiplex PCR. Of roughly 2 million clones in the sample, roughly 95% were seen once. V lost 3 bases, J lost 5 bases, and 11 bases lay in between. Germline V CDR1 and CDR2: LNHDA, SQIVND (reference sequence). The CDR3 length is 14 residues. Naive CD8 cells lacked CD45RO and underwent positive selection for CCR7, leaving out terminally differentiated effector memory CD45RA+ cells. None of the donors, who were healthy HIV-negative adults, had recently had acute infections or vaccinations. The TCR originated in a man aged 18-30 years in good health. The chain recombines TRBV19 with TRBJ1-5; D remains ambiguous. The source material was naive CD8+ T cells sorted from blood. CDR3 region: CASSIIWGDQPQHF. The CDR3 DNA is TGTGCCAGTAGTATTATTTGGGGAGATCAGCCCCAGCATTTT.